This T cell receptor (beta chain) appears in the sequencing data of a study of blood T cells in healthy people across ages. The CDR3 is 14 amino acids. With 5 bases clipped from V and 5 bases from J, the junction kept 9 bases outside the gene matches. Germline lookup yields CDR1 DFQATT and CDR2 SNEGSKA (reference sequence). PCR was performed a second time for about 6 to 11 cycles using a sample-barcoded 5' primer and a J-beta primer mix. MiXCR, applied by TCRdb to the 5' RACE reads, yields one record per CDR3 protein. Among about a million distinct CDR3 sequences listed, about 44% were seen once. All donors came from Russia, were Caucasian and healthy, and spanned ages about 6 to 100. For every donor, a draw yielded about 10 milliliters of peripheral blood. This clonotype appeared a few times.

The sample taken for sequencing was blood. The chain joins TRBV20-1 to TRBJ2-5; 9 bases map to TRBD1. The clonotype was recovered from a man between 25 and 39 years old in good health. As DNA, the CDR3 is TGCAGTGCTTCAGTTACAGGGGGCACTGAGACCCAGTACTTC. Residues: CSASVTGGTETQYF.